These T cell receptor beta chains were read from a single sample in a study of CD8 T cells in Susac syndrome. Via MiXCR, TCRdb re-called the immunoSEQ multiplex PCR reads, giving one row per CDR3 protein. The sample holds some 150,000 distinct CDR3 sequences, 85% to 95% seen once. The sample comprised CD4+ T cells from PBMCs. The receptor set was obtained from a human donor with Susac syndrome. Both conserved end residues are part of each CDR3. Fields, in order: clone size, D gene, V gene, J gene, CDR3 DNA, CDR3 protein. D genes are given only for firm matches. For some rows the clone size is stated as once, few or many, or as a class when expanded; others skip it.

>-|TRBD1|TRBV20-1|TRBJ2-1
TGCAGTGCTCCCACAGGGGTGGGTATGAATGAGCAGTTCTTC
CSAPTGVGMNEQFF
>few|-|TRBV18|TRBJ1-1
TGTGCCAGCTCACCAGGCGGTGAAGCTTTCTTT
CASSPGGEAFF
>-|-|TRBV20-1|TRBJ2-7
TGCAGTGCTAGACACCGGACCGAGCAGTACTTC
CSARHRTEQYF
>-|TRBD1|TRBV27|TRBJ1-6
TGTGCCAGCAGTTTAGAAGACAGGGGGCATTCACCCCTCCACTTT
CASSLEDRGHSPLHF
>-|-|TRBV20-1|TRBJ2-1
TGCAGTGCTAGAGCCTCTAATGAGCAGTTCTTC
CSARASNEQFF
>-|-|TRBV4-2|TRBJ1-2
TGTGCCAGCAGCCAAGATGAGGGTAGGGTGAATGGCTACACCTTC
CASSQDEGRVNGYTF
>-|TRBD2|TRBV12-3/TRBV12-4|TRBJ2-1
TGTGCCAGCAACCTGGGACTAGCGGGCTACAATGAGCAGTTCTTC
CASNLGLAGYNEQFF
>-|-|TRBV7-3|TRBJ2-3
TGTGCCAGCTCCCGCGGTAGCGGTGAGGTTAATACGCAGTATTTT
CASSRGSGEVNTQYF
>-|TRBD1|TRBV6-2/TRBV6-3|TRBJ1-6
TGTGCCAGCAGCGTCCCGGGACAGGTCCTCCTCCACTTT
CASSVPGQVLLHF
>-|-|TRBV12-3/TRBV12-4|TRBJ1-1
TGTGCCAGCAGTTTTTCTGGGGGGTGGGCAGGCTACACTGAAGCTTTCTTT
CASSFSGGWAGYTEAFF
>-|TRBD1|TRBV6-6|TRBJ2-5
TGTGCCAGCGGTACAGGGGAAGAGACCCAGTACTTC
CASGTGEETQYF
>-|-|TRBV7-3|TRBJ2-4
TGTGCCAGCAGCCAACGCCTGGGGGACATTCAGTACTTC
CASSQRLGDIQYF
>-|-|TRBV6-5|TRBJ1-2
TGTGCCAGCCGAACAGAGAGTCATGGCTACACCTTC
CASRTESHGYTF
>-|-|TRBV13|TRBJ1-5
TGTGCCAGCAGCCAAAAAGGATTCAATCAGCCCCAGCATTTT
CASSQKGFNQPQHF
>once|-|TRBV21-1|TRBJ2-3
TGTGCCAGCAGCGCGAATAGCGGGGGTCGCACAGATACGCAGTATTTT
CASSANSGGRTDTQYF
>-|TRBD2|TRBV9|TRBJ2-3
TGTGCCAGCAGTGAACTAGCGGGGGGTGCATATACGCAGTATTTT
CASSELAGGAYTQYF
>-|-|TRBV20-1|TRBJ2-2
TGCAGTGCTTCACGGACAGGGGAGCTGTTTTTT
CSASRTGELFF
>-|-|TRBV20-1|TRBJ2-2
TGCAGTGCTTCCGTGGCGGGGGCCACCGGGGAGCTGTTTTTT
CSASVAGATGELFF
>-|-|TRBV18|TRBJ2-5
TGTGCCAGCGTACAGGGTGGCGGCCAAGAGACCCAGTACTTC
CASVQGGGQETQYF
>once|-|TRBV9|TRBJ1-2
TGTGCCAGCAGCGCTGGGCAGATCTATGGCTACACCTTC
CASSAGQIYGYTF